This T cell receptor (beta chain) was sequenced for a study of T cells in Graves' hyperthyroidism and ophthalmopathy. General study results and limits: The blood repertoire included most of the expanded thyroid clonotypes above 0.001.

Germline assignment: CDR1 MDHEN and CDR2 SYDVKM. The V end was cut by 6 bases, the J end by 2 bases, with 18 bases between. This CDR3 is 16 amino acids long. A note on this clonotype: What it binds is unknown.

Amplification of TCR beta CDR3 regions was performed using RNA transcripts as template. The HTBI primer set was used in a first-round RT-PCR of the TCR CDR3. One entry per CDR3 protein, called by TCRdb with MiXCR from the multiplex PCR reads. The sample yields roughly 250,000 distinct CDR3 sequences, about a sixth seen once. The receptor's source is a woman aged 18-30 years with Graves' ophthalmopathy. Material for sequencing was blood. The chain is built from TRBV28 and TRBJ2-3; D unclear. The CDR3 spells CASSQPEVEITDTQYF. DNA of the CDR3: TGTGCCAGCAGCCAACCTGAGGTGGAGATCACAGATACGCAGTATTTT.